This record looks at one T cell receptor (beta chain) sequence and its context. The data stem from a study of blood T cell repertoires in COVID-19. The CDR3 spans 15 residues. V was pared by 4 bases and J by 1 base, with 11 bases between. CDR1 SEHNR and CDR2 FQNEAQ come from the germline V gene (reference sequence). Measured with immunoSEQ multiplex PCR; TCRdb has only the in-frame clones, and not every one. The data contain more than 150,000 clones, roughly nine tenths of them singletons. This chain links TRBV7-9 with TRBJ2-1; D is uncertain. The TCR originated in a woman in her 70s with acute or convalescent COVID-19. The sample comprised peripheral blood. The CDR3 loop is CASSYDMLSYNEQFF. The CDR3 DNA sequence: TGTGCCAGCAGCTACGACATGCTATCCTACAATGAGCAGTTCTTC.